Sequencing of this T cell receptor (beta chain) was carried out in a study of blood T cell repertoires in COVID-19. The overall study: Acute-phase and convalescent COVID-19 samples originated in the United States, Italy and Spain. T cells, B-cell-depleted T cells, or PBMCs provided the cDNA or gDNA that served as material.

Patients of the Seattle cohort, enrolled during active infection, were followed longitudinally. Authors' analysis steps: Cell counts per sample came from amplifying reference gene primers. The table came from immunoSEQ multiplex PCR; TCRdb's copy has only in-frame clones and leaves some out. V, J and clone size are taken as reported in that table, and D and trimming were inferred from the DNA itself. The table has 300,000 to 350,000 clones, 90% seen once. The V segment lost 6 bases and the J segment 12 bases; nucleotides outside the gene matches: 11. The CDR3 spans 13 residues. Germline CDR1 is MGHDK and CDR2 is SYGVNS.

Sequenced sample: peripheral blood. The rearrangement links TRBV25-1 to TRBJ2-7; the match to TRBD1 covers 10 bases. This sequence was found in a woman aged 40 to 50 with COVID-19, enrolled during active disease. The CDR3 region is CASRTGDRGGVYF. The CDR3, as DNA: TGTGCCAGCAGGACAGGGGACAGGGGAGGAGTGTACTTC.